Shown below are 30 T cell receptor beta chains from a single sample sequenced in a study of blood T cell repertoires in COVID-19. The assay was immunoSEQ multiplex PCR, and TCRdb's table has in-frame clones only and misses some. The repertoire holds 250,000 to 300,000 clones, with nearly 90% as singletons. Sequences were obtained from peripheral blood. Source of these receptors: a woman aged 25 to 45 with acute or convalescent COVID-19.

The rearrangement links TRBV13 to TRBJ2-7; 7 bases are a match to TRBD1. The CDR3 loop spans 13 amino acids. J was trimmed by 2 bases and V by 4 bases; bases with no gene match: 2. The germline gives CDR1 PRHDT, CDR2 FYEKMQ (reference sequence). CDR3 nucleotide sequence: TGTGCCAGCAGCTCGGGGACAGCCTACGAGCAGTACTTC. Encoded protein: CASSSGTAYEQYF.

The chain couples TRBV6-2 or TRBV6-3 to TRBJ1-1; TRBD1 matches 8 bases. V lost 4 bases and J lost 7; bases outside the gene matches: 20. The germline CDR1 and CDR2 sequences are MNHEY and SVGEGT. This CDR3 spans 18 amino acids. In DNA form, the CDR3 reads TGTGCCAGCAGTTCGGACCGAGGACAGGGTCCGTCAGAACTTGAAGCTTTCTTT. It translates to CASSSDRGQGPSELEAFF.

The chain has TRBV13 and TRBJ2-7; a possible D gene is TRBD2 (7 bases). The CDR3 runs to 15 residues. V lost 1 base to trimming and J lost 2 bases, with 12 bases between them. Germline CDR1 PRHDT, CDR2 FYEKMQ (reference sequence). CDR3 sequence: CASSLEGGLTYEQYF. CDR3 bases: TGTGCCAGCAGCTTAGAGGGGGGGTTAACCTACGAGCAGTACTTC.

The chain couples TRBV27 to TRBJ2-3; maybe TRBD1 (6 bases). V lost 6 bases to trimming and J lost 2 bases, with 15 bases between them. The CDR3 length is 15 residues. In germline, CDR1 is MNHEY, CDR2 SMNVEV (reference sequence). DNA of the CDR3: TGTGCCAGCAGCCAATCTGGACAGCACACAGATACGCAGTATTTT. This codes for CASSQSGQHTDTQYF.

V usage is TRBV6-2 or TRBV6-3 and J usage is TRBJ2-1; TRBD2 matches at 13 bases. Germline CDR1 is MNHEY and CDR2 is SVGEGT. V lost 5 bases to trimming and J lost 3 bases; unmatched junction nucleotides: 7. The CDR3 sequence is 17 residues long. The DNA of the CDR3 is TGTGCCAGCAGTCAAGGACTAGCGGGAGCTATCTACAATGAGCAGTTCTTC. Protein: CASSQGLAGAIYNEQFF.

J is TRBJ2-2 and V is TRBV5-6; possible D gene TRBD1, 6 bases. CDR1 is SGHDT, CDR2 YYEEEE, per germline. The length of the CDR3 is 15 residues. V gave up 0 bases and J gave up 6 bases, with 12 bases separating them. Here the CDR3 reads CASSLGAGAAGELFF. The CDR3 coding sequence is TGTGCCAGCAGCTTGGGGGCAGGGGCTGCCGGGGAGCTGTTTTTT.

In DNA form, the CDR3 reads TGCGCCAGCAGCTTGGAGCTAGCGGGAGGGTCTAGCACAGATACGCAGTATTTT. Its translation is CASSLELAGGSSTDTQYF. The genes are TRBV5-1 and TRBJ2-3, with 12 positions matching TRBD2. CDR1 SGHRS and CDR2 YFSETQ come from the germline V gene. The J segment lost 0 bases and the V segment lost 0 bases, leaving 5 bases of the junction unmatched. This CDR3 is 18 amino acids long.

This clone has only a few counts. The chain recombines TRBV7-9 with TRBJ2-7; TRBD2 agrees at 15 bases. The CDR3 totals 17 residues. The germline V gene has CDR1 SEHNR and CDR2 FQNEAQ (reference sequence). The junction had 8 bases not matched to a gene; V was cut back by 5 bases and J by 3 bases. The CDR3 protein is CASSPGLAGGPGYEQYF. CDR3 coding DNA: TGTGCCAGCAGCCCAGGACTAGCGGGAGGGCCGGGCTACGAGCAGTACTTC.

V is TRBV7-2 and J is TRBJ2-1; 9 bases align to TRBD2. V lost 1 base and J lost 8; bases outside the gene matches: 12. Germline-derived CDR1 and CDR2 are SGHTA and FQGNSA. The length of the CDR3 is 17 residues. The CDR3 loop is CASSLVPAGGWLDEQFF. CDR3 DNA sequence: TGTGCCAGCAGCTTAGTCCCAGCGGGAGGTTGGTTGGATGAGCAGTTCTTC. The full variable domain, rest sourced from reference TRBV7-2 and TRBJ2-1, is GAGVSQSPSNKVTEKGKDVELRCDPISGHTALYWYRQSLGQGLEFLIYFQGNSAPDKSGLPSDRFSAERTGGSVSTLTIQRTQQEDSAVYLCASSLVPAGGWLDEQFFGPGTRLTVL.

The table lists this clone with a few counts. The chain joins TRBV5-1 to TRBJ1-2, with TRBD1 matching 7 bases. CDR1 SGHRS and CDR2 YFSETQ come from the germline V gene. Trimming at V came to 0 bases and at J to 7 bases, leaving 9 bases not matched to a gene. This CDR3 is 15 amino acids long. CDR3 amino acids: CASSLARVTGVGYTF. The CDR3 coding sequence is TGCGCCAGCAGCTTGGCCCGGGTAACAGGGGTTGGCTACACCTTC. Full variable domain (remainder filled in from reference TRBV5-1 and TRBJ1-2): KAGVTQTPRYLIKTRGQQVTLSCSPISGHRSVSWYQQTPGQGLQFLFEYFSETQRNKGNFPGRFSGRQFSNSRSEMNVSTLELGDSALYLCASSLARVTGVGYTFGSGTRLTVV.

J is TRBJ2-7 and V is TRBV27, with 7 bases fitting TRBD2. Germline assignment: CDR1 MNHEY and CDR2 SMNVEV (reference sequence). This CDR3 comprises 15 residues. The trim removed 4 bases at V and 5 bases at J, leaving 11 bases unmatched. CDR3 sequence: CASSSWGGSSDEQYF. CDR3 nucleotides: TGTGCCAGCAGTTCCTGGGGCGGGAGTTCCGACGAGCAGTACTTC.

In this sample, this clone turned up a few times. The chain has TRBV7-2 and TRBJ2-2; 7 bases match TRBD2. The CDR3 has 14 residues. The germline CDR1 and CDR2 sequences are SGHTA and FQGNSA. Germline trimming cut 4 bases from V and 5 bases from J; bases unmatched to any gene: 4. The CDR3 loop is CASSYIAGTGELFF. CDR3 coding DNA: TGTGCCAGCAGCTACATAGCGGGTACCGGGGAGCTGTTTTTT.

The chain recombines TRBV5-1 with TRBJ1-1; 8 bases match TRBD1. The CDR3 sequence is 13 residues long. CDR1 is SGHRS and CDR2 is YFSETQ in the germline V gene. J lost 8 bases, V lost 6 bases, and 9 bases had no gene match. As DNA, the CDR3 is TGCGCCAGCACGTATCAGGGGGCAAGGGAAGCTTTCTTT. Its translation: CASTYQGAREAFF. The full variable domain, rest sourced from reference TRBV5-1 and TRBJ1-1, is KAGVTQTPRYLIKTRGQQVTLSCSPISGHRSVSWYQQTPGQGLQFLFEYFSETQRNKGNFPGRFSGRQFSNSRSEMNVSTLELGDSALYLCASTYQGAREAFFGQGTRLTVV.

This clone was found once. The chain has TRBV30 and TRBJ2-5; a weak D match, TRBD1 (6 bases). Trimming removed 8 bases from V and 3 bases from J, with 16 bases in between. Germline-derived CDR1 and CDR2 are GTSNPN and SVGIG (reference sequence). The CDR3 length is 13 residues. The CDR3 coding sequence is TGTGCCCGCAGGGGTAGCACAAAAGAGACCCAGTACTTC. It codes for CARRGSTKETQYF.

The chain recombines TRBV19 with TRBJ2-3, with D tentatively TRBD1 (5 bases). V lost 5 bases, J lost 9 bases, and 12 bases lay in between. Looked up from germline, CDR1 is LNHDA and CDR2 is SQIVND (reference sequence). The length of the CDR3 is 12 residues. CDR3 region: CASSGSQGTQYF. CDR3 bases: TGTGCCAGTAGTGGGTCTCAGGGAACGCAGTATTTT.

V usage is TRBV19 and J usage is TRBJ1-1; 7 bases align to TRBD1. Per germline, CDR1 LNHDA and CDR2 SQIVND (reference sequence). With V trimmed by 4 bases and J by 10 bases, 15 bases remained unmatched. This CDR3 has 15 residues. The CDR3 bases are TGTGCCAGTAGTACACGGACAGGACCGATTGCCCGAGCTTTCTTT. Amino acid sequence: CASSTRTGPIARAFF. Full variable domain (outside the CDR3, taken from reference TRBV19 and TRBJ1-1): DGGITQSPKYLFRKEGQNVTLSCEQNLNHDAMYWYRQDPGQGLRLIYYSQIVNDFQKGDIAEGYSVSREKKESFPLTVTSAQKNPTAFYLCASSTRTGPIARAFFGQGTRLTVV.

The CDR3 loop reads CASSADRGIYNEQFF. CDR3 DNA sequence: TGTGCCAGCAGCGCGGACAGGGGGATCTACAATGAGCAGTTCTTC. The chain uses TRBV9 and TRBJ2-1; TRBD1 agrees at 10 bases. Per the germline V gene, CDR1 is SGDLS and CDR2 is YYNGEE. The junction had 3 bases not matched to a gene; V was cut back by 3 bases and J by 3 bases. This CDR3 region has 15 residues.

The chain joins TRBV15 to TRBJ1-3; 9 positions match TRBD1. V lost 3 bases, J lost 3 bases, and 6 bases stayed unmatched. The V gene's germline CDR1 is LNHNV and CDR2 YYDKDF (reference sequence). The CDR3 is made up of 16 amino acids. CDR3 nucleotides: TGTGCCACCAGCAGCAAGGACAGGGGATATGGAAACACCATATATTTT. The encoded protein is CATSSKDRGYGNTIYF.

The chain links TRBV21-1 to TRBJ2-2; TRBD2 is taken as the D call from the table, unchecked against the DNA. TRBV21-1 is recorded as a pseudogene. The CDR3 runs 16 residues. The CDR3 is CASPIAGALNTGELFF. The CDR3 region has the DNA TGTGCCAGCCCTATAGCGGGAGCGCTGAACACCGGGGAGCTGTTTTTT.

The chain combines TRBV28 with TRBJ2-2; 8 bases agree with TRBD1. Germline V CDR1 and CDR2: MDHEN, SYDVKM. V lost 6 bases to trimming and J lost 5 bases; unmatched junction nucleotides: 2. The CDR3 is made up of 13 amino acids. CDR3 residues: CASSRGLTGELFF. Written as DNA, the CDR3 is TGTGCCAGCAGCAGGGGGCTGACCGGGGAGCTGTTTTTT.

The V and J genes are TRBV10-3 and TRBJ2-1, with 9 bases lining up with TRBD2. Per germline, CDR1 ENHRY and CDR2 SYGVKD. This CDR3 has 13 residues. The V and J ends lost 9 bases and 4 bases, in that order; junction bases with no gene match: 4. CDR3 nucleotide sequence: TGTGCCATTCGCGGACTAGCGTACAATGAGCAGTTCTTC. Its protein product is CAIRGLAYNEQFF.

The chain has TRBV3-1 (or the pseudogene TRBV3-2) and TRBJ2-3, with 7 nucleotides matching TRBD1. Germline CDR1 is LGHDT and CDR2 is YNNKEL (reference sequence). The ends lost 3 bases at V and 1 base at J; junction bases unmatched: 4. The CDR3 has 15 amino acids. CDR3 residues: CASSQNRGGTDTQYF. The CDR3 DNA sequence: TGTGCCAGCAGCCAGAACAGGGGTGGCACAGATACGCAGTATTTT.

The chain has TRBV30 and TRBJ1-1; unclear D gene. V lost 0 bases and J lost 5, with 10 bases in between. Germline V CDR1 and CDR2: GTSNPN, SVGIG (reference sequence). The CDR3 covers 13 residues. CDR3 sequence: CAWSVRGFTEAFF. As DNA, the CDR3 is TGTGCCTGGAGTGTAAGAGGGTTTACTGAAGCTTTCTTT.

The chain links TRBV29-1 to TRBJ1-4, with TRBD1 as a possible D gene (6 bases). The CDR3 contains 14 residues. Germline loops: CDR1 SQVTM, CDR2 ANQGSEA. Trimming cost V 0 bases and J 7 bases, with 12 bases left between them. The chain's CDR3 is CSVEDRRGREKLFF. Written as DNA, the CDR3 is TGCAGCGTTGAAGATCGCAGGGGACGTGAAAAACTGTTTTTT.

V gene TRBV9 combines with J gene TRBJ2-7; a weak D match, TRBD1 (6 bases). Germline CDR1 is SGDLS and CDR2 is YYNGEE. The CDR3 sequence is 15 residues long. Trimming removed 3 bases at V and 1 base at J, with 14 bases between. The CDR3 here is CASSGPLQGSYEQYF. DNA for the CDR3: TGTGCCAGCAGCGGACCCTTACAGGGATCCTACGAGCAGTACTTC.

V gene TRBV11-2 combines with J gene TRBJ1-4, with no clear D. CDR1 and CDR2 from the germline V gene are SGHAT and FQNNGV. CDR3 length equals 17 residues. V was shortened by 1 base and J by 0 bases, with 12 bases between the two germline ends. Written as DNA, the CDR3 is TGTGCCAGCAGCTTAGGCAGAGGGCAAACAACTAATGAAAAACTGTTTTTT. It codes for CASSLGRGQTTNEKLFF.

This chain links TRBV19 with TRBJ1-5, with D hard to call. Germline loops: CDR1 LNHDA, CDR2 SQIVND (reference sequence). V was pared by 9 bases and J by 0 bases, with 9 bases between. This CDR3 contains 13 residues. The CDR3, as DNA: TGTGCCAGCCAACAAGATAGCAATCAGCCCCAGCATTTT. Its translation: CASQQDSNQPQHF. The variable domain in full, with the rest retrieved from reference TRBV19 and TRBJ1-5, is DGGITQSPKYLFRKEGQNVTLSCEQNLNHDAMYWYRQDPGQGLRLIYYSQIVNDFQKGDIAEGYSVSREKKESFPLTVTSAQKNPTAFYLCASQQDSNQPQHFGDGTRLSIL.

The CDR3 sequence: CASSPQGIRIAFF. CDR3 bases: TGTGCCAGCAGTCCACAGGGGATTCGGATAGCTTTCTTT. The chain is built from TRBV6-2 or TRBV6-3 and TRBJ1-1, with 7 bases matching TRBD1. The V and J ends lost 5 bases and 10 bases, in that order; junction bases with no gene match: 10. The CDR3 extends over 13 amino acids. CDR1 and CDR2 (germline): MNHEY, SVGEGT.

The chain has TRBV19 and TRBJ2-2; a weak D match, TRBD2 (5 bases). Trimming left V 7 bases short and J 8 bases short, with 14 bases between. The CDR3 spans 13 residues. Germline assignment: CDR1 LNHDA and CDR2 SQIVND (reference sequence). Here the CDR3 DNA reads TGTGCCAGTAACGGAGAGGGCACTGGGGAGCTGTTTTTT. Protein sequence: CASNGEGTGELFF.

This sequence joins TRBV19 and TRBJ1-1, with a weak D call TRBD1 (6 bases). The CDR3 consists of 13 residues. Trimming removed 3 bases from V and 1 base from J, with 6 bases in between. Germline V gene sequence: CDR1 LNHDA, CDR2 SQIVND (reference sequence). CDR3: CASSMGQNTEAFF. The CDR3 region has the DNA TGTGCCAGTAGTATGGGACAGAACACTGAAGCTTTCTTT.